This T cell receptor beta chain was retrieved from a study of shared clonotypes between healthy human individuals. Profiling relied on immunoSEQ multiplex PCR, and the TCRdb table lists in-frame clones only, not all of them. This repertoire shows approximately 1,500,000 clones, 95% to 99% found once; its top ten account for about 0.4%. V was pared by 5 bases and J by 5 bases, with 8 bases of the junction left unmatched. The CDR3 is 15 amino acids. Germline loops: CDR1 SEHNR, CDR2 FQNEAQ (reference sequence). This clone has only one observation. Its antigen is still unknown. Study results and caveats: When naive CD4 clonotypes were compared across several donors, approximately 4.9% were shared.

The rearrangement uses TRBV7-9 and TRBJ1-4, with 7 bases that match TRBD1. Sequences were obtained from naive CD4+ T cells sorted from blood. Subset indicated: CD45RA+ positively selected. This TCR was recovered from a man aged 30 to 39 in good health. For the CDR3, the DNA is TGTGCCAGCAGCCAGCAGGGGGGGGAGAATGAAAAACTGTTTTTT. Its translation is CASSQQGGENEKLFF.